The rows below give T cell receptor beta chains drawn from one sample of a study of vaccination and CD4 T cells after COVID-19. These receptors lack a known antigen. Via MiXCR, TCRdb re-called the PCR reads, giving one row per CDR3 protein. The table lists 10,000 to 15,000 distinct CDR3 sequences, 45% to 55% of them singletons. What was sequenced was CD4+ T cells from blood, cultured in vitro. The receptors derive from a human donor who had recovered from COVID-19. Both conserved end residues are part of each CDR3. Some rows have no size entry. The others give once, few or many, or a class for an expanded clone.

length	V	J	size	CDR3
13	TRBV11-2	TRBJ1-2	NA	CASRPIGGTGYTF
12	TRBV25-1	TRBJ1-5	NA	CARPQGNQPQHF
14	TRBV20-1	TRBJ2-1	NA	CSASLQLDYNEQFF
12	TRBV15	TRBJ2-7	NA	CATSRDGGFEYF
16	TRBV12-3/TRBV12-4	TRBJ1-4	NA	CASSLGGAATNEKLFF
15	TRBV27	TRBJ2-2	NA	CASRRLDRNTGELFF
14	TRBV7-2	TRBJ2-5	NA	CASSLVAGGVTQYF
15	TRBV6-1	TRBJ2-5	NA	CASRRTGGAQETQYF
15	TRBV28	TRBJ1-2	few	CASSLWGGRNYGYTF
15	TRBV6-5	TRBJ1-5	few	CASSYEGDSNQPQHF
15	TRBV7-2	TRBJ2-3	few	CASSLMRGRTDTQYF
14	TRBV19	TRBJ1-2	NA	CASTPDRTNYGYTF
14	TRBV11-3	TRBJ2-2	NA	CASSRTGGSGELFF
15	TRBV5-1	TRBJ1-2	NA	CASSLGSGRNPGYTF
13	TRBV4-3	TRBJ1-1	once	CASSQGPGTEAFF
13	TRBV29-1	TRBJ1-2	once	CSVGTGTHRGYTF
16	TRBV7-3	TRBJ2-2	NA	CASSKGQLSNTGELFF
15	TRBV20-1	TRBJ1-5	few	CSARATGSGDQPQHF
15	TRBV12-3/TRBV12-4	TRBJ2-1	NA	CASSFRRQGRDEQFF
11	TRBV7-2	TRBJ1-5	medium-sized	CASSSYQPQHF
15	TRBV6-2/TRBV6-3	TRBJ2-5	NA	CASSSEMEMGETQYF
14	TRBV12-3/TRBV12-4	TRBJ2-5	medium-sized	CASSPRTGRETQYF
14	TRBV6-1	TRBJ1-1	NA	CASILSQGNTEAFF
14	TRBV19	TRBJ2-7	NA	CASSIGRGNYEQYF
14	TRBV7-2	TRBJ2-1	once	CASSALTLVGEQFF
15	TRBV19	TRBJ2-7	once	CASSTSLEPNYEQYF
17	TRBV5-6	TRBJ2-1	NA	CASSSPLAGTSYNEQFF
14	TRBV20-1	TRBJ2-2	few	CSARALLGTGELFF
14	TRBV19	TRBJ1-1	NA	CASSRDRLNTEAFF
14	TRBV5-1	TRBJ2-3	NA	CASKNREGADTQYF
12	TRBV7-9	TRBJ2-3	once	CASSLLSDTQYF
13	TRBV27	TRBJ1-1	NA	CASNLHQNTEAFF
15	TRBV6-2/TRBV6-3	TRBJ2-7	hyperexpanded	CASSSESGLAGKQYF
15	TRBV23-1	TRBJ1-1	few	CASSQSIGENTEAFF
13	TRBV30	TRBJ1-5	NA	CAWRSSSNQPQHF
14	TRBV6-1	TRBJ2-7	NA	CASRTRRNRYEQYF
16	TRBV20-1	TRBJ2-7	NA	CSASRPMGGQTYEQYF
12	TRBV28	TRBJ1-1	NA	CASSLRYTEAFF
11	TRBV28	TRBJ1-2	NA	CASSFRYGYTF
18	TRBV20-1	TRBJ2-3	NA	CSARAAFGTQESTDTQYF